This TCR beta chain originates from a study of blood T cell repertoires in COVID-19. Study in general: Samples of COVID-19 (acute and convalescent) were obtained from the United States, Italy and Spain.

The CDR3 runs 15 residues. V lost 1 base, J lost 5 bases, and 3 bases stayed unmatched. Germline V gene lookup returns CDR1 SGHAT and CDR2 FQNNGV. Participants had their cohort set by participant-reported clinical history. Those designated as exposed participants met a COVID-19 case within 2 weeks before study entry. In the authors' workflow: Reference gene primer amplification gave nucleated cell count estimates. Produced via immunoSEQ multiplex PCR; TCRdb's table is partial and in-frame only. V and J calls and clone size are given by that table; D and trimming were obtained from the DNA. The sample lists more than 300,000 clones, 80% to 95% seen once, with 0.8% to 0.9% in the top ten.

The source material was PBMCs or T cells enriched from blood (not recorded which). The chain carries TRBV11-2 and TRBJ1-5, with 9 bases fitting TRBD1. The sequence was collected from a woman in her 40s who had been exposed to COVID-19. The CDR3 here is CASSLGDRAHQPQHF. In DNA form, the CDR3 reads TGTGCCAGCAGCTTAGGGGACAGGGCCCATCAGCCCCAGCATTTT.